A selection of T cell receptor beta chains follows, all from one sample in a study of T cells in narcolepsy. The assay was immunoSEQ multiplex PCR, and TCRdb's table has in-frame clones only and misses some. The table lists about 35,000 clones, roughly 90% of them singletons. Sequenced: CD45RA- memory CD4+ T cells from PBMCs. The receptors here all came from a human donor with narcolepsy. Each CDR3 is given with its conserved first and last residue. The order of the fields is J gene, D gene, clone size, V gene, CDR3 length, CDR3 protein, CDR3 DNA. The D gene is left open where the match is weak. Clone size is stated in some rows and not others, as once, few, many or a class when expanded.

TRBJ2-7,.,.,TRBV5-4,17,CASSRRSGQGGSYEQYF,TGTGCCAGCAGCCGACGGAGCGGGCAGGGGGGCTCCTACGAGCAGTACTTC
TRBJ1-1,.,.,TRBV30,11,CAWYRHTEAFF,TGTGCCTGGTATAGACACACTGAAGCTTTCTTT
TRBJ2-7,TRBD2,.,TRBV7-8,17,CASSLIALAGGDYEQYF,TGTGCCAGCAGCCTAATCGCTCTAGCGGGAGGTGACTACGAGCAGTACTTC
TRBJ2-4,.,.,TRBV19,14,CASSILASKNIQYF,.
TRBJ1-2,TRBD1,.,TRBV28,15,CASSPPTGGAEGYTF,TGTGCCAGCAGTCCTCCAACAGGGGGCGCGGAAGGCTACACCTTC
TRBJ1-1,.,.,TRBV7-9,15,CASSWGHSKATEAFF,TGTGCCAGCAGTTGGGGCCATTCAAAGGCCACTGAAGCTTTCTTT
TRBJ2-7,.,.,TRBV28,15,CASSLRAVGTNEQYF,TGTGCCAGCAGTTTAAGGGCCGTCGGGACCAACGAGCAGTACTTC
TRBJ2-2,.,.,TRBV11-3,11,CASSPAGELFF,TGTGCCAGCAGCCCAGCCGGGGAGCTGTTTTTT
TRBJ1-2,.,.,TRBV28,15,CASNSPKLANYGYTF,TGTGCCAGCAATTCCCCCAAGTTAGCTAACTATGGCTACACCTTC
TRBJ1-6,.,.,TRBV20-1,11,CRVRGDSPLHF,TGCAGGGTTAGGGGGGATTCACCCCTCCACTTT
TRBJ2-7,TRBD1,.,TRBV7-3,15,CASSSTGEGPYEQYF,TGTGCCAGCAGCTCCACAGGGGAAGGGCCTTACGAGCAGTACTTC
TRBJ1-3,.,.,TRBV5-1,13,CASSTRLGNTIYF,TGCGCCAGCAGCACGAGGCTTGGAAACACCATATATTTT
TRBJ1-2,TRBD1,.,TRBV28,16,CASSQGGQGIHYGYTF,TGTGCCAGCAGTCAGGGAGGACAGGGAATCCATTATGGCTACACCTTC
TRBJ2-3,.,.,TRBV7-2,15,CASSLVVGSTDTQYF,TGTGCCAGCAGCTTAGTAGTGGGGTCCACAGATACGCAGTATTTT
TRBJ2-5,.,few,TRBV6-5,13,CASRDSWRETQYF,TGTGCCAGCAGGGACTCCTGGAGGGAGACCCAGTACTTC
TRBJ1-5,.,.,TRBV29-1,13,CSVGAGGNQPQHF,TGCAGCGTAGGGGCAGGGGGCAATCAGCCCCAGCATTTT
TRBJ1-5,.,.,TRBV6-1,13,CASFMGFGQPQHF,TGTGCCAGCTTTATGGGGTTTGGTCAGCCCCAGCATTTT
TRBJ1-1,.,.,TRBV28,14,CASSFEGGRAEAFF,TGTGCCAGCAGTTTCGAGGGTGGAAGGGCTGAAGCTTTCTTT